The 10 T cell receptor beta chains listed next were all sequenced from one sample in a study of T cell repertoires in cytomegalovirus infection. TCRdb used MiXCR to reprocess the reads, holding one entry per CDR3 protein. The profile shows approximately 300,000 distinct CDR3 sequences, approximately 32% of them singletons. Their cognate antigens are unknown. Source: cultured PBMCs, taken from culture after CMV antigen stimulation. These receptors came from a human donor in good health (CMV status not recorded). Some clones in this sample may be carry-over from other donors' samples.

This clonotype appeared many times. The chain combines TRBV7-2 with TRBJ2-5; 7 bases align to TRBD1. V was pared by 4 bases and J by 5 bases, with 7 bases of the junction left unmatched. The CDR3 spans 14 residues. Germline V gives CDR1 SGHTA, CDR2 FQGNSA. CDR3 coding DNA: TGTGCCAGCAGCTACTCCCGGGACAGCGAGACCCAGTACTTC. This encodes CASSYSRDSETQYF.

This clonotype has a handful of counts. This chain links TRBV6-4 with TRBJ1-4; TRBD1 might be the D (5 bases). The CDR3 consists of 17 residues. CDR1 is MRHNA, CDR2 SNTAGT, per germline. V dropped 7 bases and J dropped 2 bases, with 20 bases sitting between them. CDR3 protein: CASNRRGEDCTNEKLFF. The CDR3 DNA is TGTGCCAGCAATCGTCGGGGGGAGGATTGCACTAATGAAAAACTGTTTTTT.

The chain couples TRBV3-1 to TRBJ2-1; tentative D call: TRBD2 (5 bases). CDR3 length: 16 amino acids. Trimming pared 0 bases from V and 5 bases from J, leaving 14 bases between. Germline-derived CDR1 and CDR2 are LGHDT and YNNKEL (reference sequence). The CDR3 DNA is TGTGCCAGCAGCCAAGAAGGATCGCGGGTTGACAATGAGCAGTTCTTC. Encoded protein: CASSQEGSRVDNEQFF.

V usage is TRBV29-1 and J usage is TRBJ2-3, with D tentatively TRBD1 or TRBD2 (5 bases each). Trimming left V 2 bases short and J 0 bases short, with 9 bases between. The CDR3 spans 14 residues. Per the germline V gene, CDR1 is SQVTM and CDR2 is ANQGSEA. The CDR3 DNA reads TGCAGCGTTGAACCCGGGGACAGCACAGATACGCAGTATTTT. It specifies CSVEPGDSTDTQYF.

This clonotype was picked up a small number of times. The chain uses TRBV12-3 or TRBV12-4 and TRBJ1-1, with TRBD1 matching over 9 bases. CDR3 size: 14 residues. Trimming at V came to 3 bases and at J to 6 bases, leaving 5 bases not matched to a gene. The CDR3 region has the DNA TGTGCCAGCAGTTTGGACAGGGGTGTTGCTGAAGCTTTCTTT. Translated: CASSLDRGVAEAFF.

This clonotype was picked up many times. The J gene is TRBJ2-1, the V gene TRBV7-2, with D perhaps TRBD1 (6 bases). CDR1 is SGHTA, CDR2 FQGNSA, per germline. CDR3 length: 14 amino acids. Trimming shortened V by 3 bases and J by 4 bases, and 10 bases separated the two germline ends. The CDR3 DNA reads as TGTGCCAGCAGCTTGGACAGTGCTTACAATGAGCAGTTCTTC. Translating gives CASSLDSAYNEQFF.

The chain links TRBV7-2 to TRBJ1-1; D gene unclear. V lost 0 bases to trimming and J lost 7 bases, with 12 bases between them. The CDR3 runs 14 residues. In germline, CDR1 is SGHTA, CDR2 FQGNSA. The DNA of the CDR3 is TGTGCCAGCAGCTTAGCGCGTCTTAGGCGTGAAGCTTTCTTT. Protein: CASSLARLRREAFF.

The chain has TRBV28 and TRBJ2-7, with a possible D match to TRBD1 (5 bases). The CDR3 runs to 12 residues. Germline CDR1 is MDHEN and CDR2 is SYDVKM. V was clipped by 10 bases and J by 3 bases, with 13 bases between them. DNA for the CDR3: TGTGCCACCGACGACAGCCACTACGAGCAGTACTTC. Translation: CATDDSHYEQYF.

J is TRBJ2-7 and V is TRBV6-1; D is ambiguous. The V end was cut by 7 bases, the J end by 1 base, with 20 bases between. The CDR3 totals 16 residues. Germline CDR1 reads MNHNS; CDR2 reads SASEGT. In DNA form, the CDR3 reads TGTGCCAGCACCTCCCCGGTGGACGCAAGATCCTACGAGCAGTACTTC. As protein: CASTSPVDARSYEQYF.

This clonotype was recorded only once. This chain uses TRBV5-5 with TRBJ1-6; the D is unclear. This CDR3 is 13 amino acids long. Germline V gene data show CDR1 as SGHKS and CDR2 as YYEKEE (reference sequence). Between the trimmed V and J ends, which lost 1 base and 11 bases, there was a span of 10 bases. CDR3 nucleotide sequence: TGTGCCAGCAGCTTGAATTCTCAGGCACCCCTCCACTTT. Translation: CASSLNSQAPLHF.